This T cell receptor beta chain was sequenced in a study of early T cells in non-severe SARS-CoV-2 infection. This clonotype was recorded at least ten times. With V trimmed by 3 bases and J by 7 bases, 10 bases remained unmatched. The CDR3 has 15 residues. From germline, CDR1 is SGDLS and CDR2 YYNGEE. Attachment of unique molecular identifiers to individual cDNA molecules was performed. TCRdb fed the 5' RACE reads into MiXCR, producing one record per CDR3 protein. The profile shows around 50,000 distinct CDR3 sequences, around 10% of them singletons. The chain combines TRBV9 with TRBJ1-5, with 7 nucleotides matching TRBD1. What was sequenced was whole blood. The receptor was derived from an adult who was a healthcare worker with PCR-confirmed SARS-CoV-2 infection or an uninfected control (not recorded which). This chain's CDR3 is CASSGKTGLWQPQHF. The CDR3 coding sequence is TGTGCCAGCAGCGGAAAGACAGGGCTCTGGCAGCCCCAGCATTTT. Full variable domain (rest looked up from reference TRBV9 and TRBJ1-5): DSGVTQTPKHLITATGQRVTLRCSPRSGDLSVYWYQQSLDQGLQFLIQYYNGEERAKGNILERFSAQQFPDLHSELNLSSLELGDSALYFCASSGKTGLWQPQHFGDGTRLSIL.